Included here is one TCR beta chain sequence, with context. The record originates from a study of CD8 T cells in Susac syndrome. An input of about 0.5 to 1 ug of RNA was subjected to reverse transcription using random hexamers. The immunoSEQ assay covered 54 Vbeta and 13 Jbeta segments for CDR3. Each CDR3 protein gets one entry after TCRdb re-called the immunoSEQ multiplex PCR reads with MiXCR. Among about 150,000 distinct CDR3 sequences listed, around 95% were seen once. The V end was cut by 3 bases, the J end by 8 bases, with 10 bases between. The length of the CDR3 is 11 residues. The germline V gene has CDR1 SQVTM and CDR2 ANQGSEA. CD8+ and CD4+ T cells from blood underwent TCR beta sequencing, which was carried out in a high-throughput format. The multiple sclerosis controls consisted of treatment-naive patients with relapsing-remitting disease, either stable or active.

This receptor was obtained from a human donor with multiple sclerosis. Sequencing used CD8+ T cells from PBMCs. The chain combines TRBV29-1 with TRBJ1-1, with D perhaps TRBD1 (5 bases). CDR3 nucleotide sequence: TGCAGCGTTGACGGGGCCGGGGAAGCTTTCTTT. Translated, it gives CSVDGAGEAFF.